This T cell receptor beta chain was captured by sequencing in a study of Tregs in tolerant kidney transplant recipients. With regard to this clone: Its antigen is still unknown.

Produced via immunoSEQ multiplex PCR; TCRdb's table is partial and in-frame only. The sample lists about 240,000 clones; around 81% were seen once. This CDR3 comprises 12 residues. CDR1 and CDR2 (germline): KGHSH, LQKENI. Trimming removed 0 bases from V and 11 bases from J, with 8 bases in between. General study points: Tregs expanded with activated donor B cells seemed most donor-specific.

The clonotype comes from a human donor in good health. Sequenced sample: CD4+ T cells from blood. The gene calls are TRBV18 and TRBJ1-3; weak D call: TRBD1 (5 bases). The CDR3 here is CASSPPSRAIYF. As DNA, the CDR3 is TGTGCCAGCTCACCACCCTCCAGGGCCATATATTTT.